The present T cell receptor beta chain was sequenced within a study of T cells in Graves' hyperthyroidism and ophthalmopathy. Across the study: Pretreatment peripheral blood was obtained at initial diagnosis.

RNA transcripts provided the source from which TCR beta CDR3 regions were amplified. With the HTBI primer set, the TCR CDR3 went through a first round of RT-PCR. TCRdb itself ran the multiplex PCR reads through MiXCR, one entry per CDR3 protein. The data show hundreds of thousands of distinct CDR3 sequences, over 35% seen once. It was 10 ml of fresh peripheral blood that supplied the PBMCs. This clonotype came up a few times. Its specificity is unknown. V lost 2 bases and J lost 6, with 17 bases in between. The germline gives CDR1 SGHTA, CDR2 FQGNSA. The CDR3 spans 15 residues. Findings and caveats of the study: Before onset, by a median of about seven months, the model predicted ophthalmopathy.

This clonotype was obtained from a man aged 18 to 29 with Graves' hyperthyroidism. The J gene is TRBJ2-7, the V gene TRBV7-2, with D possibly being TRBD1 or TRBD2 (5 bases each). The specimen sequenced was blood. The CDR3 protein is CASSLMMQGPREQYF. The CDR3 DNA is TGTGCCAGCAGCTTAATGATGCAGGGACCTCGCGAGCAGTACTTC.